The clone carrying this T cell receptor beta chain was detected many times. Its antigen is undetermined. This CDR3 has 15 amino acids. The germline gives CDR1 MDHEN, CDR2 SYDVKM. V lost 1 base and J lost 1; bases outside the gene matches: 4. TCRdb used MiXCR to reprocess the reads, holding one entry per CDR3 protein. The sample yields around 180,000 distinct CDR3 sequences, about 21% seen once. The data derive from a study of T cell repertoires in cytomegalovirus infection. As for the study in general: Public TCR beta signatures provided an indication of both CMV infection and a matching HLA type. Study-wide results and limits: In two of eight donors, the top clonotype was HLA-C-restricted CMV-specific. Identification of carriers of CMV plus the relevant HLA was achieved through cumulative public TCR beta family frequency.

The V and J genes are TRBV28 and TRBJ2-7; 7 bases fit TRBD2. This clonotype was sampled from a human donor in good health (CMV status not recorded). Some clones in this sample may be carry-over from other donors' samples. What was sequenced was PBMCs. DNA for the CDR3: TGTGCCAGCAGTTTATACGGGAGGCCGTCCTACGAGCAGTACTTC. Encoded protein: CASSLYGRPSYEQYF.